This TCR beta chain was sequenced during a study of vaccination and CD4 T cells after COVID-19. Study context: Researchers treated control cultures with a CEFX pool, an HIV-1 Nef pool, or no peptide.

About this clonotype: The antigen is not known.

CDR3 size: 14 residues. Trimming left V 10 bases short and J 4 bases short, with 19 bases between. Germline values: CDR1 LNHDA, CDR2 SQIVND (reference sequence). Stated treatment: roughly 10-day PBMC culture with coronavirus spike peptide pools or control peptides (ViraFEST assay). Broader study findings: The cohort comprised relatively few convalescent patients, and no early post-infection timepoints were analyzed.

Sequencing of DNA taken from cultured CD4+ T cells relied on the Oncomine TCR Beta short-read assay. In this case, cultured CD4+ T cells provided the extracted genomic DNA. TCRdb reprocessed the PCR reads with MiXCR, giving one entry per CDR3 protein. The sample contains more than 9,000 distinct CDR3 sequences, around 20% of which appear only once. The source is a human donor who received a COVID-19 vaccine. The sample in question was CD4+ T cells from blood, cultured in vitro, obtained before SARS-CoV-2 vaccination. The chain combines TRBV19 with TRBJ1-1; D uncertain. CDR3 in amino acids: CATKGREPGTEAFF. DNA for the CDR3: TGTGCCACCAAAGGTAGGGAGCCGGGCACTGAAGCTTTCTTT.